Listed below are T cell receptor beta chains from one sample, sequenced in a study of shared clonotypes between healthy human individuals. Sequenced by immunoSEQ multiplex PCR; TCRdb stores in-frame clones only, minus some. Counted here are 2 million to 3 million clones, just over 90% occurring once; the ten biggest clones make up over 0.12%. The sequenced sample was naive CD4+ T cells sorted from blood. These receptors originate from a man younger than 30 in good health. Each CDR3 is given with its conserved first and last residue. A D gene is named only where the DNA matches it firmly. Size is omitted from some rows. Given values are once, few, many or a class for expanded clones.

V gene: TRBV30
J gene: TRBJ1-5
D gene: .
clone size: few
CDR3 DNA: TGTGCCTGGAGTGGAGGGTCGGATCAGCCCCAGCATTTT
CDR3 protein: CAWSGGSDQPQHF

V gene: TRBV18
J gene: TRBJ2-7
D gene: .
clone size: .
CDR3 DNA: TGTGCCAGCTCACCAAGGCTAGCGTCAGGATACGAGCAGTACTTC
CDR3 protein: CASSPRLASGYEQYF

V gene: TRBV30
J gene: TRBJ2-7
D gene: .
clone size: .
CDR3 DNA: TGTGCCTGGAGGATTGACGGCCGGGGTGAGCAGTACTTC
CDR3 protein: CAWRIDGRGEQYF

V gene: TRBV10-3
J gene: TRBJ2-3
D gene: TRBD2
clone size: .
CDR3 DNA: TGTGCCATCGGAGGGACTAGCGGGGGGTCTAGCACAGATACGCAGTATTTT
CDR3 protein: CAIGGTSGGSSTDTQYF

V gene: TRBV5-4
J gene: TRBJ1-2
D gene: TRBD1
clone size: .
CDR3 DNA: TGTGCCAGCAGCTGGGGACAGGGGCCAGATGGCTACACCTTC
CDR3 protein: CASSWGQGPDGYTF

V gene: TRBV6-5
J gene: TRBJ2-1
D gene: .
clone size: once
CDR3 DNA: TGTGCCAGCAGTTACAGGTGGGACAATGAGCAGTTCTTC
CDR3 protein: CASSYRWDNEQFF

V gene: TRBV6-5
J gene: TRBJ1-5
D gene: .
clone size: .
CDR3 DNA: TGTGCCAGCAGTTTATTTTATACTGGGTTTGAGCAGCCCCAGCATTTT
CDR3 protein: CASSLFYTGFEQPQHF

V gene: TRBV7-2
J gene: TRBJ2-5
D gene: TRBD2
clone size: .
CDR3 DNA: TGTGCCAGCAGCCACCTCGGACTAGGCGAGACCCAGTACTTC
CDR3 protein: CASSHLGLGETQYF

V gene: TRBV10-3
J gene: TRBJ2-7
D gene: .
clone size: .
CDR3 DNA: TGTGCCATCAGTGAGTTGGGGGGAGTCTACGAGCAGTACTTC
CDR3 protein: CAISELGGVYEQYF

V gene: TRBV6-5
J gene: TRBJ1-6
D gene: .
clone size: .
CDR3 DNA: TGTGCCAGCAGTGACTTAGGGGGGGGGAATTCACCCCTCCACTTT
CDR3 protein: CASSDLGGGNSPLHF

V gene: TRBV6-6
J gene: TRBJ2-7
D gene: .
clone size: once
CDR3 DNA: TGTGCCAGCAGTTACTCATACTACGAGCAGTACTTC
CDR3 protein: CASSYSYYEQYF

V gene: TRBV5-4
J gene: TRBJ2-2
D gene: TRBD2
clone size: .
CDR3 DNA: TGTGCCAGCAGCTTGACGGGACTAGCCGCGGCCGGGGAGCTGTTTTTT
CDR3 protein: CASSLTGLAAAGELFF

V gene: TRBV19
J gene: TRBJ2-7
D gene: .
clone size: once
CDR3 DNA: TGTGCCAGTAGTACCCACCGGGACCACATTGGGGACGAGCAGTACTTC
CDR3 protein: CASSTHRDHIGDEQYF

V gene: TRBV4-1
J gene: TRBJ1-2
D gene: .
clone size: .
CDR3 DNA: TGCGCCAGCAGCCAAGATGACTTTACCCCACTAAACTATGGCTACACCTTC
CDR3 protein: CASSQDDFTPLNYGYTF

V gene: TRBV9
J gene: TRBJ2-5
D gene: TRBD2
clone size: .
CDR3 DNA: TGTGCCAGCAGCGTGCAGACTAGCGGACAAGAGACCCAGTACTTC
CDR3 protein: CASSVQTSGQETQYF

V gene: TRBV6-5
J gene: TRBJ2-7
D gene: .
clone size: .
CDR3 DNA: TGTGCCAGTAGAAGCAGGGGTTCTAGGAACGAGCAGTACTTC
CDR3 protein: CASRSRGSRNEQYF

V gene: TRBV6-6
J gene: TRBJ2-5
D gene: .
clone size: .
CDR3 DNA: TGTGCCAGCAGTTACTCGCTTTTGGGCGGGCAAGAGACCCAGTACTTC
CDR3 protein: CASSYSLLGGQETQYF

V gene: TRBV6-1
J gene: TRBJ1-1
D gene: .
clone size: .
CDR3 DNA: TGTGCCAGCAGTGTCAAGGCATGGAACACTGAAGCTTTCTTT
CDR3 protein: CASSVKAWNTEAFF

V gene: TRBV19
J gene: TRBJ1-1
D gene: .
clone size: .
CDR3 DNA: TGTGCCAGTAGTATTATCATAAACACTGAAGCTTTCTTT
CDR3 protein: CASSIIINTEAFF

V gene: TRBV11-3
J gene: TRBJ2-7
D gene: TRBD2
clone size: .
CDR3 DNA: TGTGCCAGCAGCTTAGATGGGACTACACAGTACTTC
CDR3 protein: CASSLDGTTQYF

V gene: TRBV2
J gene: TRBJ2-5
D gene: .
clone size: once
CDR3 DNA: TGTGCCAGCAGTGAGGGGGGAGCGGCGGAGACCCAGTACTTC
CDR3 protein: CASSEGGAAETQYF

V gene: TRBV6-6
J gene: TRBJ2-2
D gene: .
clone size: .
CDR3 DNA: TGTGCCAGCATACCGAATTCTAGCACCGGGGAGCTGTTTTTT
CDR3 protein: CASIPNSSTGELFF

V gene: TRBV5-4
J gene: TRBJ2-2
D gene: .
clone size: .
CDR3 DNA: TGTGCCAGCAGAACAGAAGGGTACACCGGGGAGCTGTTTTTT
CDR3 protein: CASRTEGYTGELFF

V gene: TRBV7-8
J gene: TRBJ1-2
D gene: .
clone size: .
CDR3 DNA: TGTGCCAGCAGCTTAGGCGGGGGGACTGGCTACACCTTC
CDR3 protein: CASSLGGGTGYTF

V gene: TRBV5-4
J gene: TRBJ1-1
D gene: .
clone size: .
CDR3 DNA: TGTGCCAGCAGGCCCGGAGGGGGTTCGAACACTGAAGCTTTCTTT
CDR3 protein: CASRPGGGSNTEAFF

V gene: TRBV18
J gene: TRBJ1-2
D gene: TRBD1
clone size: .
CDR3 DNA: TGTGCCAGCTCACCCGCCGGGACAGGGGACTATGGCTACACCTTC
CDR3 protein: CASSPAGTGDYGYTF

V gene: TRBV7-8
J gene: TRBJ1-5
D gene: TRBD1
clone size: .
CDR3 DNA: TGTGCCAGCAGCTTAGCAGTACCAGGGGGCCCTCAGCATTTT
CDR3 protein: CASSLAVPGGPQHF

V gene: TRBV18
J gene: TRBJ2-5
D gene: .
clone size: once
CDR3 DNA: TGTGCCAGCTCACCTCCGACGAGGGAGGGGGCCCAGTACTTC
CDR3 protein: CASSPPTREGAQYF

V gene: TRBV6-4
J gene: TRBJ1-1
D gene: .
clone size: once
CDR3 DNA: TGTGCCAGCAGTGACAATTCCCAGGGCAAAGCTTTCTTT
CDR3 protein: CASSDNSQGKAFF

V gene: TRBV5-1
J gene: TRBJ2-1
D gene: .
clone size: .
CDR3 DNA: TGCGCCAGCAGCTTGGCCGGGAGAGAGCAGTTCTTC
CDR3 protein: CASSLAGREQFF

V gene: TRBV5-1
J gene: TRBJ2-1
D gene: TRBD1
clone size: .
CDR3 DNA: TGCGCCAGCATGGGGAATACAGGGGGTGAGCAGTTCTTC
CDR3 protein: CASMGNTGGEQFF

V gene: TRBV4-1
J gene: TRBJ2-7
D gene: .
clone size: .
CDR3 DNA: TGCGCCAGCAGCCAGCCGGGACGGTCGTACGAGCAGTACTTC
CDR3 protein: CASSQPGRSYEQYF

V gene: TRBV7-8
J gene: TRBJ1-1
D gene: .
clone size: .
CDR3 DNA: TGTGCCAGCAGCTTAGTCGAGGGCAACACTGAAGCTTTCTTT
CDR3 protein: CASSLVEGNTEAFF

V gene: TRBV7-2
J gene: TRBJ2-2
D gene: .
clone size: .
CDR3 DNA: TGTGCCAGCAGCCAGAGGCCCCAGGGGAACACCGGGGAGCTGTTTTTT
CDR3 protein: CASSQRPQGNTGELFF

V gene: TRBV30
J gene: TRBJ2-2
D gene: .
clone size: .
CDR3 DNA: TGTGCTTGGGGCAGGGAGTACACCGGGGAGCTGTTTTTT
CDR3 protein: CAWGREYTGELFF

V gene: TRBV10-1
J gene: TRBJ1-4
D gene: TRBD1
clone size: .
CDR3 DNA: TGCGCCAGCAGTCCGGGACAGAAAAATGAAAAACTGTTTTTT
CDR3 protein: CASSPGQKNEKLFF

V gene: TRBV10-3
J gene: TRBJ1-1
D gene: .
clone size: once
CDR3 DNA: TGTGCCATCAGTGGGGCCGGGGGTGCGACCATGAACACTGAAGCTTTCTTT
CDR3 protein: CAISGAGGATMNTEAFF

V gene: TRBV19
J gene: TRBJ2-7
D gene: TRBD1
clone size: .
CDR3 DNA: TGTGCCAGTAGCGCAGGGGGAAGGAACGAGCAGTACTTC
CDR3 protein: CASSAGGRNEQYF

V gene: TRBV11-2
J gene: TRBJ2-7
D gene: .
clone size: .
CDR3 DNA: TGTGCCAGCAGCTCGCTCACTTTCCAATACGAGCAGTACTTC
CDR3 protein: CASSSLTFQYEQYF

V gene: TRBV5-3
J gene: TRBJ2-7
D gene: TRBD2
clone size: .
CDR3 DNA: TGTGCCAGAAGCTCCCTTTTTAGCGGGAGGTACGTCGACGAGCAGTACTTC
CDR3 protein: CARSSLFSGRYVDEQYF

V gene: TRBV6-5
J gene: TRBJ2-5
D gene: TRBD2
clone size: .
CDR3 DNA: TGTGCCAGCAGTTACTCCGGGACTAGTGGGGAGACCCAGTACTTC
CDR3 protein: CASSYSGTSGETQYF

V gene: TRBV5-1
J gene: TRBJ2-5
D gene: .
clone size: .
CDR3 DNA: TGCGCCAGCAGCCCCCCGCAGGGGCGTGCAGAGACCCAGTACTTC
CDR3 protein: CASSPPQGRAETQYF

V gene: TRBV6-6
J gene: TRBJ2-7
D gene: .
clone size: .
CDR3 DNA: TGTGCCAGCGTCCAGAGGACGGACCTCTACGAGCAGTACTTC
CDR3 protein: CASVQRTDLYEQYF

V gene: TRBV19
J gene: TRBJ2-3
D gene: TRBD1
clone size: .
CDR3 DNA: TGTGCCAGTAGGGGACAGGGAGGAGATACGCAGTATTTT
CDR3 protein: CASRGQGGDTQYF

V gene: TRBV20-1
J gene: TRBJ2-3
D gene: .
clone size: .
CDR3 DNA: TGCAGTGCTAGTGGGGGGGATACGCAGTATTTT
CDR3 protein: CSASGGDTQYF

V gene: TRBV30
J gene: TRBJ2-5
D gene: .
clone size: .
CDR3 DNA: TGTGCCTGGAGGCTCGAGTGGACCCAGTACTTC
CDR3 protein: CAWRLEWTQYF

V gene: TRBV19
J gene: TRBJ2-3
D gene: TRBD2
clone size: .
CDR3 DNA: TGTGCCAGTAGTACCCCGGGACTAGCGGCAGATACGCAGTATTTT
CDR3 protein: CASSTPGLAADTQYF

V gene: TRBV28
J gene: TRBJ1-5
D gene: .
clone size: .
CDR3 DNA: TGTGCCAGCAGTTCGACCCTCGGACAGTATAGCAATCAGCCCCAGCATTTT
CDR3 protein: CASSSTLGQYSNQPQHF